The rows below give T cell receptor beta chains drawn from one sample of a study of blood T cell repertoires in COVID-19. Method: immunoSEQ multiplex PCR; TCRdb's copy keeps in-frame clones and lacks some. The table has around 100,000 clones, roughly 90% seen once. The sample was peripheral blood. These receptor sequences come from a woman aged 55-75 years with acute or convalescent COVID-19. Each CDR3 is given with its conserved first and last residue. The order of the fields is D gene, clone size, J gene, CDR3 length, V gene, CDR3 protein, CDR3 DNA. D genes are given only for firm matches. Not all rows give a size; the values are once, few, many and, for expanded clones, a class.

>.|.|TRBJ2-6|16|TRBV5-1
CASSLGVSSGANVLTF
TGCGCCAGCAGCTTGGGCGTAAGCTCTGGGGCCAACGTCCTGACTTTC
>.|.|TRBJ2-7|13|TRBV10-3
CAIKQGRAYEQYF
TGTGCCATTAAACAGGGACGTGCCTACGAGCAGTACTTC
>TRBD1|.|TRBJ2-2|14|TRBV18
CASSPTGSSGELFF
TGTGCCAGCTCGCCGACAGGGAGTTCCGGGGAGCTGTTTTTT
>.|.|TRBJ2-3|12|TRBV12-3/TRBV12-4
CASRLLTDTQYF
TGTGCCAGCAGACTCTTGACAGATACGCAGTATTTT
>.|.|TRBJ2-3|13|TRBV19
CASQSKSTDTQYF
TGTGCCAGTCAAAGCAAGAGCACAGATACGCAGTATTTT
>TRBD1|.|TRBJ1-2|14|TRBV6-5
CASSSGQGGYGYTF
TGTGCCAGCAGTTCAGGACAGGGAGGGTATGGCTACACCTTC
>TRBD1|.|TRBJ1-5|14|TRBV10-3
CAISEGGGNQPQHF
TGTGCCATCAGTGAAGGGGGCGGAAATCAGCCCCAGCATTTT
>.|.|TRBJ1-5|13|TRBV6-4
CASSDLAGQPQHF
TGTGCCAGCAGTGACTTGGCAGGTCAGCCCCAGCATTTT
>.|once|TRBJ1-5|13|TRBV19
CASSIKGGQPQHF
TGTGCCAGTAGTATTAAGGGAGGGCAGCCCCAGCATTTT
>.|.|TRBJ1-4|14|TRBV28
CASSFSVLNEKLFF
TGTGCCAGCAGTTTCAGCGTCTTAAATGAAAAACTGTTTTTT
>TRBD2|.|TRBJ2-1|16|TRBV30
CAWSVQLSGSDNEQFF
TGTGCCTGGAGTGTACAGCTTAGCGGGAGTGACAATGAGCAGTTCTTC
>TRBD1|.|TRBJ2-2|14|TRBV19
CAGSGTGGTGELFF
TGTGCCGGTTCCGGGACAGGGGGCACCGGGGAGCTGTTTTTT
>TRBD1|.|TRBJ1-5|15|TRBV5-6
CASSSWDSLNQPQHF
TGTGCCAGCAGCTCCTGGGACAGTCTCAATCAGCCCCAGCATTTT
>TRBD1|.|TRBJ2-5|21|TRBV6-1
CASSERGGTGQGLTFQETQYF
TGTGCCAGCAGTGAAAGGGGGGGGACGGGACAGGGTTTAACCTTCCAAGAGACCCAGTACTTC
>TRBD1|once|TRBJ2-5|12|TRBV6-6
CASWPGQGNQYF
TGTGCCAGCTGGCCGGGACAGGGTAACCAGTACTTC
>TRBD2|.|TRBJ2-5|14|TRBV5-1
CASSPPSGRETQYF
TGCGCCAGCAGCCCCCCCAGCGGGAGGGAGACCCAGTACTTC
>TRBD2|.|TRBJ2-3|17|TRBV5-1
CASSLVTSGRGTDTQYF
TGCGCCAGCAGCTTGGTGACTAGCGGGAGGGGCACAGATACGCAGTATTTT
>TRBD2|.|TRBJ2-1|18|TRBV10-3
CAISDAPGTSGRAVEQFF
TGTGCCATCAGTGATGCTCCAGGGACTAGCGGGAGGGCCGTTGAGCAGTTCTTC
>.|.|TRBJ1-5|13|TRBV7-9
CASSLGGRQPQHF
TGTGCCAGCAGCTTGGGAGGGCGTCAGCCCCAGCATTTT
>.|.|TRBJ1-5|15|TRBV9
CASSPPGRGDQPQHF
TGTGCCAGCAGCCCGCCCGGGAGAGGGGATCAGCCCCAGCATTTT
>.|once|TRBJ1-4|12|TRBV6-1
CASSELSGNLFF
TGTGCCAGCAGTGAACTGAGCGGTAATCTGTTTTTT
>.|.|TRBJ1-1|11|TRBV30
CAWSYAVEAFF
TGTGCCTGGAGTTACGCAGTCGAAGCTTTCTTT
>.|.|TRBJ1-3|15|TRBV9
CASSFQGIPGNTIYF
TGTGCCAGCAGCTTCCAGGGGATCCCTGGAAACACCATATATTTT
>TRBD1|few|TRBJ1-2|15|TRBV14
CASSLWTGWNYGYTF
TGTGCCAGCAGCCTTTGGACAGGGTGGAACTATGGCTACACCTTC
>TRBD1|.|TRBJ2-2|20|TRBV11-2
CASSLEKRSGVQGVTGELFF
TGTGCCAGCAGCTTAGAAAAGCGCAGCGGAGTACAGGGGGTCACCGGGGAGCTGTTTTTT
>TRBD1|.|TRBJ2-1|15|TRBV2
CASRNPGQGRNEQFF
TGTGCCAGCAGGAACCCGGGACAGGGGAGGAATGAGCAGTTCTTC
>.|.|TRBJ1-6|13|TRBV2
CASSDYEDSPLHF
TGTGCCAGCAGTGACTACGAGGATTCACCCCTCCACTTT
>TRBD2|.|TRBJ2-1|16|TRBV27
CASSTSLAGAYNEQFF
TGTGCCAGCAGTACCTCCCTAGCGGGAGCCTACAATGAGCAGTTCTTC
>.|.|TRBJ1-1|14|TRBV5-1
CASSGRGAGTEAFF
TGCGCCAGCAGCGGCCGCGGTGCGGGCACTGAAGCTTTCTTT
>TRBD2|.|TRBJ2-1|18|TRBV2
CASSSRTSGPDIDNEQFF
TGTGCCAGCAGTTCCCGGACTAGCGGGCCAGATATAGACAATGAGCAGTTCTTC
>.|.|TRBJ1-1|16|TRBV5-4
CASSWEVRAMNTEAFF
TGTGCCAGCAGCTGGGAGGTCAGGGCCATGAACACTGAAGCTTTCTTT
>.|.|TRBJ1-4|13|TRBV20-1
CSASSGFNEKLFF
TGCAGTGCTAGTTCAGGGTTTAATGAAAAACTGTTTTTT
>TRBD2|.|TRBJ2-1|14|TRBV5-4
CASSLASGSNEQFF
TGTGCCAGCAGCTTGGCTAGCGGGAGCAATGAGCAGTTCTTC
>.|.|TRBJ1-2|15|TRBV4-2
CASSQEGAANYGYTF
TGTGCCAGCAGCCAAGAGGGGGCCGCTAACTATGGCTACACCTTC
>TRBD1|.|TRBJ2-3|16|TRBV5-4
CASSLGRDRVMRTQYF
TGTGCCAGCAGCTTGGGCCGGGACAGGGTGATGAGGACGCAGTATTTT
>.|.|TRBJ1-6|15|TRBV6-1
CASSETGLENSPLHF
TGTGCCAGCAGTGAAACAGGGCTCGAGAATTCACCCCTCCACTTT
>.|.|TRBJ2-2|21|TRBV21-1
CASSTQTSGRIKRRCTGELFF
TGTGCCAGCAGCACCCAGACTAGCGGGAGAATCAAAAGGAGGTGCACCGGGGAGCTGTTTTTT
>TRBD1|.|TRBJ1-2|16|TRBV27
CASSPAGGSRINGYTF
TGTGCCAGCAGTCCCGCAGGGGGGTCGAGGATCAATGGCTACACCTTC
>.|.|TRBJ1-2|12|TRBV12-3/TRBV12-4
CASSTVNYGYTF
TGTGCCAGCAGTACAGTGAACTATGGCTACACCTTC
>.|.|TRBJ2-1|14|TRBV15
CATSRGDIDNEQFF
TGTGCCACCAGCAGAGGGGACATCGACAATGAGCAGTTCTTC
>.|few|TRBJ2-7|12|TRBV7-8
CASSQRSYEQYF
TGTGCCAGCTCACAGAGATCCTACGAGCAGTACTTC
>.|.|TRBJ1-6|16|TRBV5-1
CASSLEGGSRLSPLHF
TGCGCCAGCAGCCTGGAGGGGGGGAGTCGATTATCACCCCTCCACTTT
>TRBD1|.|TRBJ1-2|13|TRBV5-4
CASSNTGAGGYTF
TGTGCCAGCAGCAATACAGGGGCGGGAGGCTACACCTTC
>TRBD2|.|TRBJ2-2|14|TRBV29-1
CSVDGGRHTGELFF
TGCAGCGTTGACGGCGGGAGACACACCGGGGAGCTGTTTTTT
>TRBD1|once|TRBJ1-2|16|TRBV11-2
CASSFSRLDRDDGYTF
TGTGCCAGCAGCTTTAGCCGACTTGACAGGGACGACGGCTACACCTTC
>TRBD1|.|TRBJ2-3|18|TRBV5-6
CASSSPPFWTGNTDTQYF
TGTGCCAGCAGCTCCCCCCCCTTTTGGACAGGGAATACAGATACGCAGTATTTT
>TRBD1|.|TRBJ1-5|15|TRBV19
CASSRDRAGHQPQHF
TGTGCCAGTAGTAGGGACAGGGCAGGGCATCAGCCCCAGCATTTT